Described below is a single TCR beta chain sequence and its context. Antigen unknown. This record comes from a study of shared clonotypes between healthy human individuals. Study in general: Used for every donor were three CD4 naive, three CD4 memory, two CD8 naive and one CD8 memory plate. Points from the study as a whole: Naive subsets typically showed greater estimated richness than memory subsets.

Each subset's genomic DNA was split evenly across several immunoSEQ plates. In the original processing: Filtering differed, since immunoSEQ gave only junction sequences and no quality scores. Data came from immunoSEQ multiplex PCR; TCRdb stores just in-frame clones and leaves some out. The V and J calls and the clone size are those of that table, but D and trimming were determined from the DNA. Of under 2.5 million clones in the sample, around 93% were seen once. Germline V gives CDR1 GTSNPN, CDR2 SVGIG (reference sequence). V lost 1 base, J lost 6 bases, and 16 bases lay in between. CDR3 length: 15 residues.

The receptor was derived from a man aged 18 to 29 in good health. Some clones in this sample may be carry-over from other donors' samples. The chain carries TRBV30 and TRBJ1-5, with TRBD1 as a possible D gene (5 bases). The material sequenced was naive CD4+ T cells from PBMCs. Subset denoted: CD45RA+ positively selected. The CDR3: CAWSAGGIGGQPQHF. As DNA, the CDR3 is TGTGCCTGGAGTGCCGGCGGGATCGGGGGTCAGCCCCAGCATTTT.